The 10 T cell receptor beta chains presented below share a single source sample, sequenced in a study of blood T cell repertoires in COVID-19. Here immunoSEQ multiplex PCR was the method, and the copy in TCRdb shows in-frame clones only, minus some. In the table there are under 350,000 clones, about 88% of which are singletons. Sample: PBMCs or T cells enriched from blood (not recorded which). These receptors were obtained from a man in his fifties or sixties who had recovered from COVID-19.

The gene calls are TRBV11-2 and TRBJ2-7; 9 bases are shared with TRBD1. Germline lookup yields CDR1 SGHAT and CDR2 FQNNGV. Trimming removed 9 bases from V and 5 bases from J; junction bases left unmatched: 2. CDR3 length: 11 residues. The DNA for the CDR3 is TGTGCCAGGGGACAGGGAAACGAGCAGTACTTC. Translating gives CARGQGNEQYF.

The CDR3 coding sequence is TGTGCCAGAAGCTATAGGTGGGACAGGGAGGCCCACGAGCAGTACTTC. It codes for CARSYRWDREAHEQYF. V usage is TRBV7-5 and J usage is TRBJ2-7; the DNA was not used to check the table's D call, TRBD1. TRBV7-5 is a pseudogene segment. The CDR3 consists of 16 residues.

CDR3 region: CASSRTGSNSPLHF. The DNA for the CDR3 is TGTGCCAGCAGCCGGACAGGCTCAAATTCACCCCTCCACTTT. The chain recombines TRBV5-4 with TRBJ1-6; the match to TRBD1 covers 7 bases. The V and J ends lost 4 bases and 7 bases, in that order; junction bases with no gene match: 5. CDR3 length: 14 amino acids. The germline V gene has CDR1 SGHNT and CDR2 YYREEE (reference sequence).

The chain couples TRBV2 to TRBJ2-7, with D possibly TRBD1 on 6 matching bases. Trimming shortened V by 8 bases and J by 7 bases, and 18 bases separated the two germline ends. The CDR3 has 13 amino acids. The germline V gene has CDR1 SNHLY and CDR2 FYNNEI. As DNA, the CDR3 is TGTGCCAGCGGGGGTAGGACAGCTCGAGAGCAGTACTTC. Its translation: CASGGRTAREQYF. Full variable domain (remainder filled in from reference TRBV2 and TRBJ2-7): EPEVTQTPSHQVTQMGQEVILRCVPISNHLYFYWYRQILGQKVEFLVSFYNNEISEKSEIFDDQFSVERPDGSNFTLKIRSTKLEDSAMYFCASGGRTAREQYFGPGTRLTVT.

CDR3 region: CSVEDRDYNEQFF. In DNA, the CDR3 is TGCAGCGTTGAGGACAGGGACTACAATGAGCAGTTCTTC. The chain uses TRBV29-1 and TRBJ2-1; 8 positions agree with TRBD1. After removal of 3 bases from V and 3 bases from J, the junction contained 1 base not matched to a gene. CDR1 and CDR2 from the germline V gene are SQVTM and ANQGSEA. This CDR3 is built from 13 residues.

The chain employs TRBV15 and TRBJ2-5; unclear D gene. The CDR3 is 13 residues long. CDR1 and CDR2 (germline): LNHNV, YYDKDF (reference sequence). V was shortened by 0 bases and J by 5 bases, with 7 bases between the two germline ends. CDR3 region: CATSRDRRETQYF. For the CDR3, the DNA is TGTGCCACCAGCAGAGATCGTCGGGAGACCCAGTACTTC.

The chain links TRBV5-5 to TRBJ1-1; 7 bases map to TRBD1. With V trimmed by 2 bases and J by 0 bases, 4 bases remained unmatched. The CDR3 totals 15 residues. Germline values: CDR1 SGHKS, CDR2 YYEKEE (reference sequence). DNA for the CDR3: TGTGCCAGCAGCTTAGAGACAGGGTTGAACACTGAAGCTTTCTTT. Encoded protein: CASSLETGLNTEAFF.

This chain uses TRBV18 with TRBJ2-1; possibly TRBD1 for D (6 bases). V was shortened by 4 bases and J by 7 bases, with 11 bases between the two germline ends. Germline assignment: CDR1 KGHSH and CDR2 LQKENI. CDR3 length: 13 amino acids. The CDR3 protein is CASSLDSLNEQFF. The DNA for the CDR3 is TGTGCCAGCTCACTGGACAGCTTGAATGAGCAGTTCTTC.

V usage is TRBV7-9 and J usage is TRBJ1-1; TRBD1 aligns across 8 bases. Germline V lookup: CDR1 SEHNR, CDR2 FQNEAQ (reference sequence). The CDR3 contains 13 residues. V trimming: 5 bases; J trimming: 5 bases; junction bases outside the gene matches: 4. The DNA for the CDR3 is TGTGCCAGCAGCAGGACAGGGCAAACTGAAGCTTTCTTT. Translated, it gives CASSRTGQTEAFF.

This chain joins TRBV19 and TRBJ1-2; tentatively, D is TRBD1 (5 bases). CDR1 LNHDA and CDR2 SQIVND come from the germline V gene (reference sequence). The V end lost 5 bases, the J end lost 1 base, and 14 bases lay between the germline ends. This CDR3 is 15 amino acids long. Here the CDR3 reads CASSALTADNYGYTF. CDR3 DNA: TGTGCCAGTAGTGCTCTGACAGCCGATAACTATGGCTACACCTTC.